This T cell receptor beta chain is drawn from a study of CD8 T cells in ankylosing spondylitis. Study results and limitations: Apparently characteristic of ankylosing spondylitis blood was a TCR beta motif (about eight highly homologous variants). Before this, some motif variants had been reported in reactive arthritis synovial fluid and blood.

Trimming pared 8 bases from V and 0 bases from J, leaving 11 bases between. CDR1 MNHEY and CDR2 SMNVEV come from the germline V gene (reference sequence). The CDR3 loop spans 14 amino acids. Making the TCR beta libraries involved quantitative 5'-RACE with molecular barcodes. TCRdb redid the calling of the 5' RACE reads with MiXCR, one entry per CDR3 protein. The data contain roughly 160,000 distinct CDR3 sequences, approximately 10% of them singletons. There are many counts of this clonotype. Its antigen is currently unknown. The origin of this receptor is a male donor with ankylosing spondylitis or in good health (not recorded which). The chain uses TRBV27 and TRBJ2-4, with D hard to call. Sequences were obtained from blood, either unsorted or a sorted T cell fraction (not recorded which). In DNA form, the CDR3 reads TGTGCCAGCCGGTTTTCTTCAGCCAAAAACATTCAGTACTTC. Its translation is CASRFSSAKNIQYF.